This T cell receptor beta chain was recorded in a study of CXCR4 blockade with PD-1 therapy in pancreatic cancer. Notes on the study in general: More frequent amino acid clones had more nucleotide rearrangements, suggesting convergent selection.

On this clone: Its antigen is unidentified.

Here immunoSEQ multiplex PCR was the method, and the copy in TCRdb shows in-frame clones only, minus some. Among roughly 3,500 clones listed, roughly two fifths were seen once. Sequences were obtained from tumor tissue. The clonotype was recovered from a human donor with pancreatic ductal adenocarcinoma.

The CDR3 here is CASSQEARAPSSFF. For the CDR3, the DNA is TGTGCCAGCAGCCAAGAAGCCCGGGCCCCGTCCTCTTTCTTT. The chain links TRBV14 to TRBJ1-1; no definite D call. V dropped 0 bases and J dropped 12 bases, with 17 bases sitting between them. There are 14 residues in the CDR3. CDR1 SGHDN and CDR2 FVKESK come from the germline V gene.